This T cell receptor beta chain stems from a study of T cell responses to AZD1222 COVID-19 vaccine. Turning to this clone: Its antigen is currently unknown.

TCRdb keeps only in-frame clones here, not all; method: immunoSEQ multiplex PCR. The repertoire holds about 130,000 clones, with around 94% as singletons. The germline CDR1 and CDR2 sequences are SGHNT and YENEEA. The CDR3 contains 16 residues. The trim removed 4 bases at V and 4 bases at J, leaving 5 bases unmatched. Study results and caveats: Spike-specific TCR breadth and depth rose after two AZD1222 doses. Possibly, clonal diversity was underestimated; donors were largely white British and included more females.

Sequencing was performed on peripheral blood, taken on day 0 of AZD1222 vaccination. The V and J genes are TRBV11-3 and TRBJ2-3; the match to TRBD2 covers 13 bases. This receptor was obtained from an adult in good health. In DNA, the CDR3 is TGTGCCAGCAGCTCACTAGCGGGAGGGAGTGCAGATACGCAGTATTTT. This gives the protein CASSSLAGGSADTQYF.